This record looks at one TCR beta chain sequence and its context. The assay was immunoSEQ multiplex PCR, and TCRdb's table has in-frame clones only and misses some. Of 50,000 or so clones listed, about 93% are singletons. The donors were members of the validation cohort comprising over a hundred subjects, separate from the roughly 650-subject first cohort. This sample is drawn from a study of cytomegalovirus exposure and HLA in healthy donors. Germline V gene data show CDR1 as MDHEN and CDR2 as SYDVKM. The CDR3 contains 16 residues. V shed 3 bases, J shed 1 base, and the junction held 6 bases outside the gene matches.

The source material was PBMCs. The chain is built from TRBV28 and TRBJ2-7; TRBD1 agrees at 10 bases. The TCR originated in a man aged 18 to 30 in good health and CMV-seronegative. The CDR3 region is CASSLLGQGKSYEQYF. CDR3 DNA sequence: TGTGCCAGCAGTTTGTTGGGACAGGGGAAGTCCTACGAGCAGTACTTC.